Following are 21 T cell receptor beta chains from one sample sequenced in a study of T cell responses to AZD1222 COVID-19 vaccine. Sequencing used immunoSEQ multiplex PCR; TCRdb keeps in-frame clones, though not all of them. The sample gives 150,000 or so clones, 80% to 95% of which show up once; under 4.5% is in the top ten. The sample here was peripheral blood, taken on day 0 of AZD1222 vaccination. The receptors shown here come from an adult in good health.

This rearrangement joins TRBV28 to TRBJ1-2; the match to TRBD1 covers 8 bases. V lost 4 bases and J lost 6; bases outside the gene matches: 7. Germline assignment: CDR1 MDHEN and CDR2 SYDVKM. CDR3 length: 14 residues. The CDR3 spells CASSWTGTHHGYTF. The CDR3 DNA is TGTGCCAGCAGTTGGACAGGGACCCATCATGGCTACACCTTC.

The chain has TRBV5-1 and TRBJ2-7; 12 nucleotides line up with TRBD2. Trimming removed 3 bases from V and 3 bases from J; junction bases left unmatched: 7. CDR1 is SGHRS, CDR2 YFSETQ, per germline. The CDR3 has 16 residues. The CDR3 protein is CASSYPLAGGNYEQYF. CDR3 DNA: TGCGCCAGCAGCTACCCTCTAGCGGGAGGGAACTACGAGCAGTACTTC.

This chain joins TRBV5-1 and TRBJ1-6; possibly TRBD1 for D (5 bases). Trimming cost V 1 base and J 6 bases, with 20 bases left between them. Germline V CDR1 and CDR2: SGHRS, YFSETQ. The CDR3 consists of 18 residues. CDR3 protein: CASSLTGTTLTFNSPLHF. The CDR3 DNA sequence: TGCGCCAGCAGCTTGACCGGGACCACATTAACCTTTAATTCACCCCTCCACTTT.

In its sample, this clone was seen once. V usage is TRBV7-2 and J usage is TRBJ1-3; no clear D gene. V was clipped by 2 bases and J by 4 bases, with 12 bases between them. Germline CDR1 SGHTA, CDR2 FQGNSA. The CDR3 runs to 15 residues. The CDR3 reads CASSLTRTEGNTIYF. As DNA, the CDR3 is TGTGCCAGCAGCTTAACGCGGACGGAGGGAAACACCATATATTTT.

The chain has TRBV4-3 and TRBJ1-5; tentative D call: TRBD1 (6 bases). V was clipped by 0 bases and J by 7 bases, with 7 bases between them. CDR1 and CDR2 from the germline V gene are LGHNA and YSLEER. CDR3 length equals 13 residues. CDR3 residues: CASSQEGGQPQHF. DNA of the CDR3: TGCGCCAGCAGCCAAGAAGGGGGGCAGCCCCAGCATTTT.

The chain employs TRBV9 and TRBJ2-3, with D maybe TRBD2 (6 bases). V lost 2 bases and J 6 bases, leaving 19 bases between the germline ends. The CDR3 contains 16 residues. In germline, CDR1 is SGDLS, CDR2 YYNGEE. CDR3 in amino acids: CASSVGAGLPGDTQYF. The DNA of the CDR3 is TGTGCCAGCAGCGTCGGGGCGGGACTCCCAGGGGATACGCAGTATTTT.

The V and J genes are TRBV28 and TRBJ1-1; 7 bases fit TRBD1. The CDR3 is 13 amino acids. V was clipped by 6 bases and J by 3 bases; unmatched bases: 4. Germline CDR1 MDHEN, CDR2 SYDVKM. The CDR3 DNA is TGTGCCAGCAGAACAGGGGCCCACACTGAAGCTTTCTTT. Translation: CASRTGAHTEAFF.

The chain carries TRBV30 and TRBJ2-1; D is ambiguous. Germline-derived CDR1 and CDR2 are GTSNPN and SVGIG (reference sequence). The length of the CDR3 is 16 residues. V lost 1 base, J lost 0 bases, and 13 bases lay in between. The CDR3 DNA is TGTGCCTGGAGTGGCAGCCGGGTCGTCTCCTACAATGAGCAGTTCTTC. It translates to CAWSGSRVVSYNEQFF.

CDR3 bases: TGTGCCAGCACCAAAGAAACCGACATTTTCACAGATACGCAGTATTTT. As protein: CASTKETDIFTDTQYF. The rearrangement joins TRBV21-1 to TRBJ2-3; TRBD1, the table's D call, lacks a check against the DNA. TRBV21-1 corresponds to a pseudogene. The CDR3 consists of 16 residues.

This chain uses TRBV6-5 with TRBJ1-2; D gene ambiguous. The CDR3 is 13 amino acids. Deletions cut 6 bases from V and 4 bases from J, with 12 bases between. CDR1 and CDR2 (germline): MNHEY, SVGAGI. DNA for the CDR3: TGTGCCAGCAGGCTCCGGGCGGCCTATGGCTACACCTTC. Protein sequence: CASRLRAAYGYTF.

The chain carries TRBV12-5 and TRBJ2-1; TRBD2 matches at 7 bases. Germline CDR1 is LGHNT and CDR2 is FRNRAP. Trimming at V came to 7 bases and at J to 4 bases, leaving 10 bases not matched to a gene. The CDR3 extends over 15 amino acids. The CDR3 region is CASAPGGLRYNEQFF. DNA of the CDR3: TGTGCTAGTGCCCCCGGGGGGTTACGATACAATGAGCAGTTCTTC.

In this sample, this clone turned up once. The rearrangement links TRBV18 to TRBJ1-2; TRBD1 matches 7 bases. J was trimmed by 2 bases and V by 6 bases; bases with no gene match: 6. Germline values: CDR1 KGHSH, CDR2 LQKENI. The CDR3 sequence is 14 residues long. This CDR3 is CASSGTEQNYGYTF. The CDR3 nucleotides are TGTGCCAGCTCCGGGACAGAACAAAACTATGGCTACACCTTC.

This chain links TRBV7-9 with TRBJ2-2; 9 nucleotides agree with TRBD2. This CDR3 has 17 residues. V trimming: 4 bases; J trimming: 4 bases; junction bases outside the gene matches: 10. Germline V CDR1 and CDR2: SEHNR, FQNEAQ (reference sequence). The CDR3 here is CASSSRGGRAVTGELFF. In nucleotides, the CDR3 is TGTGCCAGCAGCTCCCGGGGCGGGAGGGCGGTCACCGGGGAGCTGTTTTTT.

The rearrangement uses TRBV27 and TRBJ2-7, with 7 bases identical to TRBD2. Per germline, CDR1 MNHEY and CDR2 SMNVEV (reference sequence). The CDR3 contains 12 residues. Trimming took 6 bases from V and 3 from J; bases not matched to a gene: 2. The chain's CDR3 is CASRGGSYEQYF. CDR3 nucleotide sequence: TGTGCCAGCAGGGGGGGGAGCTACGAGCAGTACTTC.

The chain recombines TRBV6-7 with TRBJ1-1; perhaps TRBD1 as D (5 bases). TRBV6-7 has ORF status, its function being uncertain. This CDR3 region has 15 residues. The CDR3 here is CAPRGRGSSDTEAFF. CDR3 sequence (DNA): TGTGCGCCCAGAGGTAGGGGATCGTCAGACACTGAAGCTTTCTTT.

This clone is a singleton in its sample. The chain couples TRBV3-1 (or the pseudogene TRBV3-2) to TRBJ1-1; D is unclear. The ends were cut back, 4 bases at V and 2 bases at J, with 5 bases in the middle. The CDR3 consists of 12 residues. The germline V gene encodes CDR1 LGHDT and CDR2 YNNKEL (reference sequence). The CDR3 bases are TGTGCCAGCAGCCGGAGTAACACTGAAGCTTTCTTT. This sequence encodes CASSRSNTEAFF.

This chain joins TRBV7-2 and TRBJ2-7; 9 bases line up with TRBD1. The CDR3 covers 15 residues. Germline V gene data show CDR1 as SGHTA and CDR2 as FQGNSA. The V and J ends lost 6 bases and 3 bases, in that order; junction bases with no gene match: 9. Here the CDR3 reads CASSPAGTGNYEQYF. Here the CDR3 DNA reads TGTGCCAGCAGTCCCGCCGGGACAGGGAACTACGAGCAGTACTTC.

The rearrangement joins TRBV2 to TRBJ1-6; no clear D gene. Deletions cut 6 bases from V and 9 bases from J, with 9 bases between. The CDR3 is made up of 12 amino acids. Germline loops: CDR1 SNHLY, CDR2 FYNNEI. As DNA, the CDR3 is TGTGCCAGCAGCGAGACGGGTTCACCCCTCCACTTT. Its protein is CASSETGSPLHF.

The chain recombines TRBV27 with TRBJ2-2; no definite D call. Germline loops: CDR1 MNHEY, CDR2 SMNVEV (reference sequence). CDR3 size: 15 residues. Trimming removed 5 bases from V and 6 bases from J, with 16 bases in between. The CDR3 protein is CASSSQQLVSGELFF. The CDR3, as DNA: TGTGCCAGCAGTAGCCAGCAGTTGGTTTCCGGGGAGCTGTTTTTT.

This chain connects TRBV11-3 to TRBJ2-5; weak D call: TRBD2 (6 bases). CDR3 length equals 15 residues. Trimming took 3 bases from V and 2 from J, leaving 13 bases between them. Germline V gene data show CDR1 as SGHNT and CDR2 as YENEEA. The CDR3 nucleotides are TGTGCCAGCAGCTTGATTGGCGGGACTCAAGAGACCCAGTACTTC. Translated: CASSLIGGTQETQYF.

The chain couples TRBV3-1 (or the pseudogene TRBV3-2) to TRBJ1-3, with TRBD1 as a possible D gene (5 bases). CDR3 length: 15 residues. The germline CDR1 and CDR2 sequences are LGHDT and YNNKEL (reference sequence). Trimming took off 3 bases at V and 1 base at J, with 10 bases between the two ends. CDR3 coding DNA: TGTGCCAGCAGCCATGGGGGAGGATCTGGAAACACCATATATTTT. This translates into CASSHGGGSGNTIYF.